The clone carrying this T cell receptor (beta chain) occurred a few times. The CDR3 sequence is 16 residues long. The germline V and J ends were trimmed by 2 bases and 7 bases, with 15 bases remaining between them. Germline lookup yields CDR1 SGHVS and CDR2 FNYEAQ. This record belongs to a study of blood T cell repertoires in COVID-19. About the research overall: Donors in the United States, Italy and Spain gave samples during acute or convalescent COVID-19.

Only in-frame clones appear in the TCRdb table, and some are missing; sequencing was by immunoSEQ multiplex PCR. This table has approximately 88,000 clones, 65% to 80% appearing once. Sequenced sample: peripheral blood. The rearrangement uses TRBV7-6 and TRBJ1-6; D ambiguous. This sequence originates from a woman older than 75 with active or convalescent COVID-19. CDR3 sequence reads: CASSLYTGVQNSPLHF. For the CDR3, the DNA is TGTGCCAGCAGCTTATACACCGGGGTACAAAATTCACCCCTCCACTTT. The variable domain in full, completed from reference TRBV7-6 and TRBJ1-6, reads GAGVSQSPRYKVTKRGQDVALRCDPISGHVSLYWYRQALGQGPEFLTYFNYEAQQDKSGLPNDRFSAERPEGSISTLTIQRTEQRDSAMYRCASSLYTGVQNSPLHFGNGTRLTVT.